This T cell receptor beta chain originates from a study of blood T cell repertoires in COVID-19. Study as a whole: Spain, Italy and the United States supplied samples that represented acute and convalescent COVID-19.

Original handling: The assay estimated nucleated cells by amplifying reference gene primers. The method was immunoSEQ multiplex PCR; TCRdb's version includes in-frame clones alone and lacks a portion of them. That table is the source of V, J and clone size, and D and trimming were worked out from the DNA. The repertoire holds approximately 130,000 clones, with roughly four fifths as singletons. The V gene lost 7 bases and the J gene lost 6 bases, with 16 bases spanning the gap. The CDR3 runs 14 residues. Germline V gene data show CDR1 as SNHLY and CDR2 as FYNNEI. This clone turned up a few times. This sequence joins TRBV2 and TRBJ1-5; perhaps TRBD1 as D (5 bases). The sequenced material came from peripheral blood. The TCR sequence derives from a human donor in a cohort sampled during active COVID-19. The CDR3 spells CASTQLGGSQPQHF. Here the CDR3 DNA reads TGTGCCAGCACCCAGTTGGGGGGTAGTCAGCCCCAGCATTTT.